This T cell receptor beta chain emerged from a study of blood T cell repertoires in COVID-19 (dated by TCRdb to between 2020 and 2021). In the study overall: Samples covering the acute and convalescent phases of COVID-19 were provided by collaborators in the United States, Italy and Spain. The prospective study material was composed of cDNA or gDNA derived from T cells, B-cell-depleted T cells, or PBMCs. Deeply sampled blood TCRbeta repertoires from subjects exposed to, actively infected with, or recovered from COVID-19 were included in the dataset. The repertoires were made available in a free public database intended to serve as a resource for research on the immune response to SARS-CoV-2. The samples were drawn from two sources: the first 160 participants of the ongoing ImmuneRACE study, and 1,200 or so subjects contributed by 6 global collaborators. Nearly every sample came with metadata listing a de-identified subject ID, COVID-19 status, age in years and sex. Where available, HLA class I and class II types were taken from metadata supplied by the sample provider and were not determined by assay-based typing. What the authors observed across the whole study: Clinical and demographic metadata were provided uncurated, with the amount varying by source and participant.

This clone was counted a single time. Its antigen has not been determined. No much larger clone exists at a distance of one base, and base qualities are not known. One collaborating source in Seattle enrolled patients during active infection and followed them longitudinally through the course of disease. Each collaborating institution followed its own protocols to collect whole blood in K2EDTA tubes. For TCRbeta analysis, collaborators shipped samples as frozen whole blood, isolated PBMCs, or DNA extracted from either of those sample types. The immunoSEQ Assay, a bias-controlled multiplex PCR, was used to amplify TCRbeta CDR3 regions from genomic DNA. On the authors' methods: Nucleated cell counts per sample were estimated from amplification of reference gene primers within the assay. Sequence reads were collapsed and filtered to measure the absolute abundance of every unique TCRbeta CDR3 rearrangement. For each sample, productive Simpson clonality was calculated by taking the square root of Simpson's diversity index across productive rearrangements. This is the immuneACCESS table as TCRdb keeps it, with only in-frame sequences that have V and J called. A part of the clones is gone; compared with another copy, unresolved V genes explain less than half, and the rest is unexplained. The V and J calls and clone size come from that table; D and trimming were worked out from the DNA. This sample comprises 350,000 or so clones, around 87% of them detected only once. The leading ten clones occupy about 9.4% of the sample.

V sheds 2 bases and J sheds 1 base, leaving 10 bases between their ends. Reading the germline V gene gives CDR1 SGHRS and CDR2 YFSETQ. The CDR3 sequence holds 15 residues, the cysteine and phenylalanine included. CDR3 DNA only is kept here, 45 bases in frame from base 1. The chain is encoded by TRBV5-1 joined to TRBJ1-3, with the D gene uncertain. The receptor was isolated from a woman aged 25-40 years with COVID-19, enrolled during active disease. Sequenced input: peripheral blood. In nucleotides, the sequence is TGCGCCAGCAGCTTTGGAGACCGTTCTGGAAACACCATATATTTT. Its protein is CASSFGDRSGNTIYF.